What follows are 25 T cell receptor beta chains derived from one specimen sequenced in a study of T cells after yellow fever vaccination. TCRdb itself ran the 5' RACE reads through MiXCR, one entry per CDR3 protein. This table holds around 330,000 distinct CDR3 sequences, 3% to 4.5% found once. This material consisted of PBMCs, taken on the day of the yellow fever booster vaccination. All receptors derive from a man aged 18 to 29 who received the YFV17D yellow fever vaccine.

This clonotype was counted between two and nine times. This sequence joins TRBV29-1 and TRBJ2-5; no clear D. Germline values: CDR1 SQVTM, CDR2 ANQGSEA. V was clipped by 7 bases and J by 5 bases, with 17 bases between them. The CDR3 extends over 13 amino acids. The CDR3 DNA reads as TGCAGCGGCGCGACGTTTACCGGGGAGACCCAGTACTTC. Translation gives CSGATFTGETQYF.

This clonotype was picked up a small number of times. The rearrangement uses TRBV29-1 and TRBJ2-3, with TRBD1 as a possible D gene (6 bases). Germline V CDR1 and CDR2: SQVTM, ANQGSEA. The length of the CDR3 is 14 residues. CDR3 sequence (DNA): TGCGGCGGCCGCAGGGGCGTTGGAACAGATACGCAGTATTTT. Its translation: CGGRRGVGTDTQYF.

This clonotype was observed at least ten times. The chain carries TRBV7-2 and TRBJ2-3, with D perhaps TRBD2 (6 bases). Germline CDR1 and CDR2: SGHTA and FQGNSA. The CDR3 contains 15 residues. V lost 1 base and J 6 bases, leaving 14 bases between the germline ends. CDR3 loop: CASSLDPGGVDTQYF. The CDR3 region has the DNA TGTGCCAGCAGCTTAGATCCAGGAGGGGTCGATACGCAGTATTTT.

This clonotype was seen repeatedly, ten times or more. V usage is TRBV29-1 and J usage is TRBJ1-2; D remains ambiguous. V gave up 5 bases and J gave up 2 bases, with 6 bases separating them. CDR1 is SQVTM and CDR2 is ANQGSEA in the germline V gene. The length of the CDR3 is 11 residues. The CDR3 DNA sequence: TGCAGCGTTTCGGGGAACTATGGCTACACCTTC. It is translated as CSVSGNYGYTF.

The genes are TRBV20-1 and TRBJ1-2; TRBD1 might be the D (6 bases). V lost 6 bases to trimming and J lost 4 bases, with 21 bases between them. Germline V gene data show CDR1 as DFQATT and CDR2 as SNEGSKA (reference sequence). This CDR3 comprises 15 residues. CDR3 sequence reads: CSAWTALTSIYGYTF. Here the CDR3 DNA reads TGCAGTGCGTGGACAGCCCTCACTTCCATCTATGGCTACACCTTC.

The sample holds many counts of this clonotype. The chain recombines TRBV9 with TRBJ2-2; D is unclear. V was shortened by 7 bases and J by 0 bases, with 13 bases between the two germline ends. This CDR3 is 15 amino acids long. Germline CDR1 is SGDLS and CDR2 is YYNGEE. As DNA, the CDR3 is TGTGCCAGCCAGGCAGCGCCCACGAACACCGGGGAGCTGTTTTTT. Amino acids: CASQAAPTNTGELFF.

DNA of the CDR3: TGTGCCAGCAGTACCACAAGGAACACTGAAGCTTTCTTT. Its translation is CASSTTRNTEAFF. The J gene is TRBJ1-1, the V gene TRBV2; D gene ambiguous. The CDR3 is 13 amino acids. V lost 5 bases to trimming and J lost 1 base, with 8 bases between them. The germline CDR1 and CDR2 sequences are SNHLY and FYNNEI.

This clonotype showed up just a few times. The chain has TRBV5-1 and TRBJ1-6; maybe TRBD1 (5 bases). CDR1 is SGHRS and CDR2 is YFSETQ in the germline V gene. Trimming took off 0 bases at V and 10 bases at J, with 8 bases between the two ends. The CDR3 spans 13 residues. For the CDR3, the DNA is TGCGCCAGCAGCTTGGCGACAGAATCACCCCTCCACTTT. As protein: CASSLATESPLHF.

V is TRBV19 and J is TRBJ2-7; D might be TRBD2 (5 bases). Germline CDR1 reads LNHDA; CDR2 reads SQIVND (reference sequence). V was cut by 1 base and J by 4 bases, with 14 bases left in between. CDR3 size: 15 residues. CDR3 nucleotides: TGTGCCAGTAGTATAGGGTCGGGGTCTTCGTACGAGCAGTACTTC. This gives the protein CASSIGSGSSYEQYF.

There are a few counts of this clonotype. The chain is built from TRBV5-4 and TRBJ1-2; D is ambiguous. CDR1 is SGHNT, CDR2 YYREEE, per germline (reference sequence). Trimming cost V 4 bases and J 8 bases, with 15 bases left between them. There are 13 residues in the CDR3. CDR3 amino acids: CASSPDSDGGYTF. In DNA form, the CDR3 reads TGTGCCAGCAGCCCTGATTCGGACGGGGGCTACACCTTC.

Only a few counts were recorded for this clonotype. The rearrangement uses TRBV2 and TRBJ2-7; D is unresolved. This CDR3 region has 12 residues. Trimming stripped 3 bases from V and 1 base from J, with 4 bases between. Germline CDR1 is SNHLY and CDR2 is FYNNEI. The CDR3 nucleotides are TGTGCCAGCAGTGAGATGTCCTACGAGCAGTACGTC. Translating it yields CASSEMSYEQYV.

The gene calls are TRBV30 and TRBJ2-6; D is possibly TRBD2 (5 bases). The V gene's germline CDR1 is GTSNPN and CDR2 SVGIG (reference sequence). The ends were cut back, 0 bases at V and 0 bases at J, with 6 bases in the middle. The CDR3 has 15 residues. The CDR3 nucleotides are TGTGCCTGGAGTGTGAGGGCCTCTGGGGCCAACGTCCTGACTTTC. Protein sequence: CAWSVRASGANVLTF.

Ten or more counts support this clonotype. V is TRBV18 and J is TRBJ2-5, with 12 nucleotides matching TRBD1. V was pared by 6 bases and J by 4 bases, with 9 bases of the junction left unmatched. Germline assignment: CDR1 KGHSH and CDR2 LQKENI. This CDR3 has 16 amino acids. CDR3 amino acids: CASSLGTGGVSETQYF. The CDR3 nucleotides are TGTGCCAGCTCCCTAGGGACAGGGGGCGTTTCAGAGACCCAGTACTTC.

The CDR3 here is CASKSTFPNTEAFF. For the CDR3, the DNA is TGTGCCAGCAAGTCCACTTTCCCGAACACTGAAGCTTTCTTT. This chain connects TRBV28 to TRBJ1-1, with D unclear. Germline V gene lookup returns CDR1 MDHEN and CDR2 SYDVKM. This CDR3 has 14 amino acids. V was pared by 7 bases and J by 1 base, with 13 bases between. The variable domain in full, with the rest retrieved from reference TRBV28 and TRBJ1-1, is DVKVTQSSRYLVKRTGEKVFLECVQDMDHENMFWYRQDPGLGLRLIYFSYDVKMKEKGDIPEGYSVSREKKERFSLILESASTNQTSMYLCASKSTFPNTEAFFGQGTRLTVV.

At least ten counts were recorded for this clonotype. The rearrangement uses TRBV29-1 and TRBJ2-1; TRBD1 agrees at 7 bases. V lost 7 bases, J lost 3 bases, and 6 bases stayed unmatched. The CDR3 sequence is 13 residues long. CDR1 and CDR2 from the germline V gene are SQVTM and ANQGSEA. The CDR3 protein is CSAAGTDYNEQFF. The CDR3 DNA reads TGCAGCGCTGCCGGGACAGACTACAATGAGCAGTTCTTC.

This clonotype was observed many times. J is TRBJ2-1 and V is TRBV4-2; D unclear. Trimming cost V 1 base and J 1 base, with 8 bases left between them. Germline V lookup: CDR1 LGHNA, CDR2 YNFKEQ. There are 15 residues in the CDR3. DNA of the CDR3: TGTGCCAGCAGCCAAGGTGCGGAGTCCTACAATGAGCAGTTCTTC. This sequence encodes CASSQGAESYNEQFF.

This clonotype came up many times. J is TRBJ1-5 and V is TRBV6-1; weak D call: TRBD1 (5 bases). V was clipped by 0 bases and J by 6 bases, with 12 bases between them. The CDR3 totals 15 residues. Germline V lookup: CDR1 MNHNS, CDR2 SASEGT. For the CDR3, the DNA is TGTGCCAGCAGTGAAGCGGAGGGGAGGGGTCAGCCCCAGCATTTT. Translated: CASSEAEGRGQPQHF.

This clonotype was picked up a small number of times. The J gene is TRBJ1-3, the V gene TRBV7-2, with TRBD1 identical over 9 bases. V shed 5 bases and J 0 bases; nucleotides not matched to a gene: 5. CDR1 SGHTA and CDR2 FQGNSA come from the germline V gene. This CDR3 contains 16 residues. For the CDR3, the DNA is TGTGCCAGCAGCCCTGTGACAGGGGGCTCTGGAAACACCATATATTTT. Its translation: CASSPVTGGSGNTIYF.

This clonotype has only a few counts. The chain links TRBV7-2 to TRBJ1-6; 7 nucleotides match TRBD1. The CDR3 length is 15 residues. J lost 7 bases, V lost 4 bases, and 7 bases had no gene match. In germline, CDR1 is SGHTA, CDR2 FQGNSA. CDR3 loop: CASSSRTGLNSPLHF. As DNA, the CDR3 is TGTGCCAGCAGCTCACGGACAGGATTGAATTCACCCCTCCACTTT. The entire variable domain, with the rest obtained from reference TRBV7-2 and TRBJ1-6, is as follows: GAGVSQSPSNKVTEKGKDVELRCDPISGHTALYWYRQSLGQGLEFLIYFQGNSAPDKSGLPSDRFSAERTGGSVSTLTIQRTQQEDSAVYLCASSSRTGLNSPLHFGNGTRLTVT.

This clonotype has just a few counts. The J gene is TRBJ1-2, the V gene TRBV11-2; TRBD1 is a possible D gene (5 bases). V was cut by 5 bases and J by 4 bases, with 17 bases left in between. This CDR3 has 15 amino acids. Per germline, CDR1 SGHAT and CDR2 FQNNGV. CDR3 sequence (DNA): TGTGCCAGCAGCCCTCGGGCAGGGCAGCTCTATGGCTACACCTTC. Translation: CASSPRAGQLYGYTF.

This clonotype was seen at least ten times. The V call is TRBV4-1, the J call TRBJ2-1; a possible D gene is TRBD2 (6 bases). Germline CDR1 is MGHRA and CDR2 is YSYEKL. The length of the CDR3 is 14 residues. The V gene lost 0 bases and the J gene lost 9 bases, with 12 bases spanning the gap. CDR3 bases: TGCGCCAGCAGCCAAGATGGGGAGGAAAGTGAGCAGTTCTTC. As protein: CASSQDGEESEQFF.

This clonotype has only a few counts. The V call is TRBV7-3, the J call TRBJ2-3; a weak D match, TRBD2 (7 bases). Germline lookup yields CDR1 SGHTA and CDR2 FQGTGA. Deletions cut 5 bases from V and 0 bases from J, with 15 bases between. The CDR3 sequence is 16 residues long. CDR3 in DNA: TGTGCCAGCAGCGATGGAGGGGGGGGCAGCACAGATACGCAGTATTTT. It specifies CASSDGGGGSTDTQYF.

This clonotype occurred many times. The CDR3 DNA reads as TGTGCCAGCAGCTTAAAAGCGGGGGCCACAGATACGCAGTATTTT. Protein sequence: CASSLKAGATDTQYF. The gene calls are TRBV7-2 and TRBJ2-3, with 8 bases identical to TRBD2. After removal of 2 bases from V and 2 bases from J, the junction contained 3 bases not matched to a gene. The V gene's germline CDR1 is SGHTA and CDR2 FQGNSA. The CDR3 covers 15 residues. The full variable domain, with the rest looked up from reference TRBV7-2 and TRBJ2-3, is GAGVSQSPSNKVTEKGKDVELRCDPISGHTALYWYRQSLGQGLEFLIYFQGNSAPDKSGLPSDRFSAERTGGSVSTLTIQRTQQEDSAVYLCASSLKAGATDTQYFGPGTRLTVL.

This clonotype occurred many times. The chain recombines TRBV20-1 with TRBJ2-1, with D possibly TRBD1 on 5 matching bases. CDR3 length: 12 amino acids. The germline V and J ends were trimmed by 4 bases and 10 bases, with 14 bases remaining between them. CDR1 is DFQATT, CDR2 SNEGSKA, per germline (reference sequence). This CDR3 reads CSATSRVTEQFF. Written as DNA, the CDR3 is TGCAGTGCTACCTCCAGGGTTACGGAGCAGTTCTTC.

This CDR3 is CSARDRNTGVYGYTF. In DNA, the CDR3 is TGCAGTGCTAGAGATCGCAACACCGGGGTCTATGGCTACACCTTC. V usage is TRBV20-1 and J usage is TRBJ1-2; no reliable D call. The CDR3 consists of 15 residues. Germline V lookup: CDR1 DFQATT, CDR2 SNEGSKA (reference sequence). V was shortened by 0 bases and J by 4 bases, with 15 bases between the two germline ends.